The source of this T cell receptor beta chain is a study of T cells in Graves' hyperthyroidism and ophthalmopathy. Background on the study: The initial diagnosis was the point when peripheral blood was collected, ahead of any treatment. Study-wide points: The authors' 13 V-J model separated ophthalmopathy from stable hyperthyroidism.

The CDR3 regions of TCR beta were amplified from RNA transcripts. TCR CDR3 underwent first-round RT-PCR with the HTBI primer set. TCRdb independently ran MiXCR on the multiplex PCR reads; one entry per CDR3 protein. The sample yields fewer than 350,000 distinct CDR3 sequences, 21% seen once. Patients aged 18 to 65 had newly diagnosed hyperthyroidism of under 2 months' duration. There are many counts of this clonotype. Its antigen is still unknown. Per germline, CDR1 SEHNR and CDR2 FQNEAQ (reference sequence). Trimming shortened V by 2 bases and J by 0 bases, and 13 bases separated the two germline ends. The CDR3 spans 16 residues.

The rearrangement joins TRBV7-9 to TRBJ2-5; D is unresolved. The sequence came from a woman aged 45-65 years with Graves' hyperthyroidism. The source material was blood. Here the CDR3 reads CASSLLSLGYQETQYF. CDR3 bases: TGTGCCAGCAGCTTACTGTCTTTAGGTTACCAAGAGACCCAGTACTTC.